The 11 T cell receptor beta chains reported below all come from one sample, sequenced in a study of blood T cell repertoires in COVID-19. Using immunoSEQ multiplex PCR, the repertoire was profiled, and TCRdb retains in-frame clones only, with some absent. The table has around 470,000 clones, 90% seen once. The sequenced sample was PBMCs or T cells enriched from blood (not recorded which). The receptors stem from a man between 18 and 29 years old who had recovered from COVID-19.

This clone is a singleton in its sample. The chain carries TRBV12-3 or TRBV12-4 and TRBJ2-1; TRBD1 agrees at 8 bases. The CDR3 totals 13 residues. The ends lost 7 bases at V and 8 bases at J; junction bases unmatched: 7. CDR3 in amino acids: CASTHRGMDEQFF. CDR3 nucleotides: TGTGCCAGCACCCACAGGGGGATGGATGAGCAGTTCTTC.

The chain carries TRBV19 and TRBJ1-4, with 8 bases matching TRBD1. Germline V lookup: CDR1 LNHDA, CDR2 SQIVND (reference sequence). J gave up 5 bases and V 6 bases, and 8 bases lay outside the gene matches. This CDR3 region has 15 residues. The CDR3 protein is CASRGEGQANEKLFF. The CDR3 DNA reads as TGTGCCAGTAGGGGCGAGGGACAGGCCAATGAAAAACTGTTTTTT.

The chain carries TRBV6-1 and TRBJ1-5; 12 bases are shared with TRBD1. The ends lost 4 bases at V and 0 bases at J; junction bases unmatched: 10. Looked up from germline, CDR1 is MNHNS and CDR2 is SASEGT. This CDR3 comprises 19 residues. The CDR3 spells CASSGPGQGALFSNQPQHF. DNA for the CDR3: TGTGCCAGCAGTGGACCGGGACAGGGGGCTCTCTTTAGCAATCAGCCCCAGCATTTT.

CDR3 DNA: TGCGCCAGCAGTACAGGGGGAGCTTTCTTT. Translating it yields CASSTGGAFF. The V gene is TRBV10-1, the J gene TRBJ1-1, with 8 bases lining up with TRBD1. The CDR3 totals 10 residues. Germline CDR1 reads WNHNN; CDR2 reads SYGVQD (reference sequence). With 5 bases clipped from V and 10 bases from J, the junction kept 0 bases outside the gene matches.

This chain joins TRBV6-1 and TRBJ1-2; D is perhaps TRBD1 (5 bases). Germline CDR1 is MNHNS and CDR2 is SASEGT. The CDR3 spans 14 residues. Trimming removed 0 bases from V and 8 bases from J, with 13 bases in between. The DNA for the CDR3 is TGTGCCAGCAGTGAAGCAAGGGGAAGGGGAGGCTACACCTTC. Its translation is CASSEARGRGGYTF.

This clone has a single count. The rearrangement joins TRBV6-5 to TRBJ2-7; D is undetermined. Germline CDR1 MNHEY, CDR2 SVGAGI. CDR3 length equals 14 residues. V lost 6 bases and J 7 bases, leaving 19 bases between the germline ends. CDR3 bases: TGTGCCAGCAGGTTTCTTTCTGAGGCGGTTGAGCAGTACTTC. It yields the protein CASRFLSEAVEQYF.

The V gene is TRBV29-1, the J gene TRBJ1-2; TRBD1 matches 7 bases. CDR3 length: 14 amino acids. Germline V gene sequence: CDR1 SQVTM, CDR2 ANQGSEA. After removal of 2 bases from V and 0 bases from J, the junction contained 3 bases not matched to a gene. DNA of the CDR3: TGCAGCGTTGAAAGGGGACAGACTAACTATGGCTACACCTTC. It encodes CSVERGQTNYGYTF.

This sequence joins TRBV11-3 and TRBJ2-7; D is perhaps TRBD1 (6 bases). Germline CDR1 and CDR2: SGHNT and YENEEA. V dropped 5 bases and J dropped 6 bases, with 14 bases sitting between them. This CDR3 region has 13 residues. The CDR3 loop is CASSPSQGREQYF. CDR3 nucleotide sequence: TGTGCCAGCAGCCCAAGCCAGGGGCGCGAGCAGTACTTC.

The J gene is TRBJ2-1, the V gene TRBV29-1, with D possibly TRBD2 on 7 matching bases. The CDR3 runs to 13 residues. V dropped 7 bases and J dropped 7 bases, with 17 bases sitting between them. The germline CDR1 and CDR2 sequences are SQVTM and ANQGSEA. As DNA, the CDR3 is TGCAGCGGGGGGGGCTACCAGGCGAATGAGCAGTTCTTC. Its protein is CSGGGYQANEQFF.

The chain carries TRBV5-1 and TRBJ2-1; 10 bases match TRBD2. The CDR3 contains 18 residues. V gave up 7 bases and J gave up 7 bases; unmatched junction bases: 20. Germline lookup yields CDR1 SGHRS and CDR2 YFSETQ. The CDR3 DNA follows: TGCGCCAGCCTTCCGCAGAGCGATCTAGCGGGAGCCGGGAATGAGCAGTTCTTC. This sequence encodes CASLPQSDLAGAGNEQFF.

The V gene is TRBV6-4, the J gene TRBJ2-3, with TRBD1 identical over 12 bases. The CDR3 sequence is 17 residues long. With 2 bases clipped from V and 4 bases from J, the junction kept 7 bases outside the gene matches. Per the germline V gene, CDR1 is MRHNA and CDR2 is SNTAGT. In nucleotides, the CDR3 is TGTGCCAGCAGTGACGTCCCCGGGACAGGGGGCGCAGATACGCAGTATTTT. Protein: CASSDVPGTGGADTQYF.